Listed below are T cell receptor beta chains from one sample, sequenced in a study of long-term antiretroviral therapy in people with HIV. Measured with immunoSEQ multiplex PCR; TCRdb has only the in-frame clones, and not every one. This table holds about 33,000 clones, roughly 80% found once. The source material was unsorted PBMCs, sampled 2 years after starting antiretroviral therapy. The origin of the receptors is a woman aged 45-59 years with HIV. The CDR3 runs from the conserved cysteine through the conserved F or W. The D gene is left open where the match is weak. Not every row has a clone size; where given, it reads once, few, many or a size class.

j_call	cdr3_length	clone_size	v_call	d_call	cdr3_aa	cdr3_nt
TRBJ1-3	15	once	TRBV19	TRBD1	CASSARQGLRNTIYF	TGTGCCAGTAGTGCCCGACAGGGTCTGAGAAACACCATATATTTT
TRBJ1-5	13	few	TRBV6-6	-	CASSYGQHQPQHF	TGTGCCAGCAGTTACGGGCAGCATCAGCCCCAGCATTTT
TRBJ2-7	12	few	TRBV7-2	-	CASSPSSYEQYF	TGTGCCAGCAGCCCAAGCTCCTACGAGCAGTACTTC
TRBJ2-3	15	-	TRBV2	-	CARKDIGQYTDTQYF	TGTGCCAGGAAGGACATAGGACAGTACACAGATACGCAGTATTTT
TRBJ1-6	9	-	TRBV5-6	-	CASGRVLHF	TGTGCCAGCGGACGAGTACTCCACTTT
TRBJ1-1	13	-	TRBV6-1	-	CASSEKRNTEAFF	TGTGCCAGCAGTGAAAAGAGGAACACTGAAGCTTTCTTT
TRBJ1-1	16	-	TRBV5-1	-	CASSFSGAAPNTEAFF	TGCGCCAGCAGCTTTAGCGGAGCGGCGCCGAACACTGAAGCTTTCTTT
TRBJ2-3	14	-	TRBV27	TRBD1	CASSLGQSTDTQYF	TGTGCCAGCAGTTTGGGACAGAGCACAGATACGCAGTATTTT
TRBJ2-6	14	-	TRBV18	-	CASSPDSGANVLTF	TGTGCCAGCTCACCAGACTCTGGGGCCAACGTCCTGACTTTC
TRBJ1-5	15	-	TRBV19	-	CASSIGDSRNQPQHF	TGTGCCAGTAGTATAGGAGACTCAAGGAATCAGCCCCAGCATTTT
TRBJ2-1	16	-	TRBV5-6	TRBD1	CASSLAGTGRFNEQFF	TGTGCCAGCAGCTTGGCAGGGACAGGGCGGTTTAATGAGCAGTTCTTC
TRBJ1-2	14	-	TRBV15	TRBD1	CATSLRTGGGGYTF	TGTGCCACCAGCTTACGGACAGGTGGGGGTGGCTACACCTTC
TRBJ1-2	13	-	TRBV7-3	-	CASSLAGYYGYTF	TGTGCCAGCAGCTTAGCAGGGTACTATGGCTACACCTTC
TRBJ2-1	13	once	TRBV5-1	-	CASSSIQGYEQFF	TGCGCCAGCAGCTCGATACAGGGATATGAGCAGTTCTTC
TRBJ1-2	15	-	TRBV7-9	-	CASSLGPGSYYGYTF	TGTGCCAGCAGCTTAGGCCCGGGTTCCTACTATGGCTACACCTTC
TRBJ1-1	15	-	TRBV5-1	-	CASSFNSPGSTEAFF	TGCGCCAGCAGCTTCAACTCCCCCGGGAGCACTGAAGCTTTCTTT
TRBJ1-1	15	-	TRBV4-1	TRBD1	CASSPWAGGNTEAFF	TGCGCCAGCAGCCCCTGGGCAGGGGGGAACACTGAAGCTTTCTTT
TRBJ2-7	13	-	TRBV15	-	CATSSQQGNEQYF	TGTGCCACCAGCAGCCAACAGGGAAACGAGCAGTACTTC
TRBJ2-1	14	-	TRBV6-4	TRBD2	CASSRLAGGGEQFF	TGTGCCAGCAGCCGACTAGCGGGGGGGGGTGAGCAGTTCTTC
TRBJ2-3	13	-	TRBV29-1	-	CSVRRDFTDTQYF	TGCAGCGTTCGCCGGGACTTCACAGATACGCAGTATTTT
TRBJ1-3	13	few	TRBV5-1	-	CASSEGNWNTIYF	TGCGCCAGCAGCGAGGGAAATTGGAACACCATATATTTT
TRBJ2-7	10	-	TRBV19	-	CAENGHEQYF	TGTGCCGAAAATGGGCACGAGCAGTACTTC
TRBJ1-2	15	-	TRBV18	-	CASSPSTAGRYGYTF	TGTGCCAGCTCACCCTCTACAGCAGGGCGCTATGGCTACACCTTC
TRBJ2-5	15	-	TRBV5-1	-	CASSSSSTTEGSQYF	TGCGCCAGCAGCTCGTCCTCGACCACTGAGGGGTCCCAGTACTTC
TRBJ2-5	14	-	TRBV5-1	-	CASSLEANRETQYF	TGCGCCAGCAGCTTGGAGGCTAATCGAGAGACCCAGTACTTC
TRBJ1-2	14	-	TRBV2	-	CASRPTLRGGGYTF	TGTGCCAGCAGACCCACCCTGAGGGGTGGTGGCTACACCTTC
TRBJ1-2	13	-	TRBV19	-	CASSMGSNYGYTF	TGTGCCAGTAGTATGGGCAGTAACTATGGCTACACCTTC
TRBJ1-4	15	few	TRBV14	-	CASSQRYRVREKLFF	TGTGCCAGCAGCCAACGTTATCGGGTTCGTGAAAAACTGTTTTTT
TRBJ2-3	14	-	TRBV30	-	CAWSLHPSTDTQYF	TGTGCCTGGAGTCTCCACCCTAGCACAGATACGCAGTATTTT
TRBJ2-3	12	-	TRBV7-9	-	CASSLSTDTQYF	TGTGCCAGCAGCCTGAGCACAGATACGCAGTATTTT
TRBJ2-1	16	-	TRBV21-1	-	CASRQTKGLSYNEQFF	TGTGCCAGCCGTCAAACAAAAGGCCTATCCTACAATGAGCAGTTCTTC
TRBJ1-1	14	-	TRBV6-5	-	CASSYGGVSTEAFF	TGTGCCAGCAGTTACGGAGGGGTGAGCACTGAAGCTTTCTTT
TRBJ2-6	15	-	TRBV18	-	CASSRDRSGANVLTF	TGTGCCAGCTCCCGGGACCGCTCTGGGGCCAACGTCCTGACTTTC
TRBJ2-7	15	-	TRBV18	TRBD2	CASSKTSGGSYEQYF	TGTGCCAGCTCAAAGACTAGCGGGGGGTCCTACGAGCAGTACTTC
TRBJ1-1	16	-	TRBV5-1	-	CASSPGTAMTNTEAFF	TGCGCCAGCAGCCCAGGGACGGCGATGACGAACACTGAAGCTTTCTTT
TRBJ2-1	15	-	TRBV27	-	CASSLTVGYYNEQFF	TGTGCCAGCAGTCTCACGGTGGGCTACTACAATGAGCAGTTCTTC
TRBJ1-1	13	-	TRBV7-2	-	CASSFWMNTEAFF	TGTGCCAGCAGCTTTTGGATGAACACTGAAGCTTTCTTT
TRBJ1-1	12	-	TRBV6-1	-	CASSRMNTEAFF	TGTGCCAGCAGCCGGATGAACACTGAAGCTTTCTTT
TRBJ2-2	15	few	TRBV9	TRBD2	CASKGGGSFTGELFF	TGTGCCAGTAAAGGCGGGGGGAGTTTCACCGGGGAGCTGTTTTTT
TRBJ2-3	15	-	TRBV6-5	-	CASNKGQGYTDTQYF	TGTGCCAGCAATAAGGGGCAGGGATACACAGATACGCAGTATTTT
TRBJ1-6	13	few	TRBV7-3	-	CASSLDSNSPLHF	TGTGCCAGCAGCTTAGACAGTAATTCACCCCTCCACTTT
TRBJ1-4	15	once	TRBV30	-	CAWSKGPGLYEKLFF	TGTGCCTGGAGTAAGGGACCAGGTCTTTATGAAAAACTGTTTTTT
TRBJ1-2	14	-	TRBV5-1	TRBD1	CASTPLQGSYGYTF	TGCGCCAGCACCCCTTTACAGGGGAGCTATGGCTACACCTTC
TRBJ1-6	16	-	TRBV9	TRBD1	CASSPHYGTVNSPLHF	TGTGCCAGCAGCCCACATTACGGGACAGTTAATTCACCCCTCCACTTT
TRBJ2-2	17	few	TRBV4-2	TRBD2	CASSQEQRGGISGELFF	TGTGCCAGCAGCCAAGAACAGCGGGGGGGCATCTCCGGGGAGCTGTTTTTT
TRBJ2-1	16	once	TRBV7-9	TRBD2	CASSTRTSGRSNEQFF	TGTGCCAGCAGCACCCGGACTAGCGGGAGATCCAATGAGCAGTTCTTC
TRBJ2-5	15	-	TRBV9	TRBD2	CASSVDSGEQETQYF	TGTGCCAGCAGCGTAGACAGCGGGGAACAAGAGACCCAGTACTTC
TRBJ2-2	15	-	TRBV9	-	CASSVPSANTGELFF	TGTGCCAGCAGCGTTCCTAGCGCTAACACCGGGGAGCTGTTTTTT
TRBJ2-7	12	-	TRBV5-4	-	CASSIKTDEQYF	TGTGCCAGCAGTATAAAGACGGACGAGCAGTACTTC
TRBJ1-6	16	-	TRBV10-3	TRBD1	CAISEGKGAGNSPLHF	TGTGCCATCAGTGAGGGGAAGGGGGCCGGGAATTCACCCCTCCACTTT
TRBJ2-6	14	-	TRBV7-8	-	CASSFRAGANVLTF	TGTGCCAGCAGCTTCCGGGCTGGGGCCAACGTCCTGACTTTC
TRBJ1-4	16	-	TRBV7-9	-	CASSSAGSRANEKLFF	TGTGCCAGCAGCTCAGCAGGGAGTCGGGCTAATGAAAAACTGTTTTTT
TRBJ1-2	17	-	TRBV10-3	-	CAIRILPARDRTYGYTF	TGTGCCATCAGGATCCTCCCCGCGCGGGACCGAACCTATGGCTACACCTTC
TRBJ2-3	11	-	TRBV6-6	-	CASSFSDTQYF	TGTGCCAGCAGTTTTTCAGATACGCAGTATTTT
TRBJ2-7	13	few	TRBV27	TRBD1	CASKDRENYEQYF	TGTGCCAGCAAGGACAGGGAAAACTACGAGCAGTACTTC
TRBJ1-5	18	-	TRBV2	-	CASSEAWLVGSSNQPQHF	TGTGCCAGCAGTGAAGCTTGGCTTGTGGGGTCAAGCAATCAGCCCCAGCATTTT
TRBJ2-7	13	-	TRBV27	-	CASSFTGQVEQYF	TGTGCCAGCAGTTTCACGGGACAAGTCGAGCAGTACTTC
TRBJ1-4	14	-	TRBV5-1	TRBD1	CASSAGQGNEKLFF	TGCGCCAGCAGCGCCGGACAGGGGAATGAAAAACTGTTTTTT